Below, one TCR beta chain is given with its context. Its antigen is currently unknown. This record belongs to a study of T cells after yellow fever vaccination. On the study more broadly: Those fractions that held only low numbers of cells were prepared using the SMART-Seq v4 Ultra Low Input RNA kit. Broader study findings: Detected again after the booster were most primary-vaccination clones, at approximately 96% CD4 and approximately 85% CD8. The study found a weaker secondary response that peaked faster, day 5 versus 15.

V was pared by 4 bases and J by 4 bases, with 11 bases between. The CDR3 runs 13 residues. Germline CDR1 is SGDLS and CDR2 is YYNGEE. TCR cDNA, made by 5'RACE template switching, carried an added universal primer site and UMIs. TCRdb called the 5' RACE reads again in MiXCR, with one record for every CDR3 protein. Of more than 300,000 distinct CDR3 sequences listed, around 10% are singletons. The receptor was derived from a man aged 18-30 years who received the YFV17D yellow fever vaccine. The J gene is TRBJ1-2, the V gene TRBV9, with a weak D call TRBD1 (5 bases). This sample comprised CD4+ T cells sorted from PBMCs, obtained 45 days after the yellow fever booster vaccination. The CDR3 coding sequence is TGTGCCAGCAGCCCAGACAGATCCTATGGCTACACCTTC. Its protein product is CASSPDRSYGYTF.